The 10 T cell receptor beta chains presented below share a single source sample, sequenced in a study of OX40 agonist ivuxolimab in advanced cancers. Assay: immunoSEQ multiplex PCR; the TCRdb copy retains only in-frame clones and omits some. Among 90,000 to 100,000 clones listed, roughly 89% were seen once. This material consisted of CD4+ or CD8+ T cells sorted from blood, taken in a trial of the OX40 agonist ivuxolimab. These TCRs come from an adult with an advanced solid tumor such as melanoma, head and neck, liver or kidney cancer.

This chain joins TRBV4-1 and TRBJ1-2; tentatively, D is TRBD1 (5 bases). Germline CDR1 and CDR2: MGHRA and YSYEKL. Trimming left V 6 bases short and J 2 bases short, with 19 bases between. The CDR3 consists of 16 residues. The CDR3, as DNA: TGCGCCAGCAGAAGCGGGGGGGGAAGACGGAACTATGGCTACACCTTC. Protein: CASRSGGGRRNYGYTF.

This chain joins TRBV6-1 and TRBJ1-5, with 7 bases fitting TRBD1. The CDR3 is 14 amino acids. V dropped 4 bases and J dropped 6; count of bases not matched to a gene: 6. The germline gives CDR1 MNHNS, CDR2 SASEGT. The CDR3 nucleotides read TGTGCCAGCAGTGCCGGGACAGATTTTCAGCCCCAGCATTTT. Translating gives CASSAGTDFQPQHF.

This chain links TRBV10-1 with TRBJ2-5; 12 bases match TRBD2. V lost 4 bases, J lost 9 bases, and 9 bases stayed unmatched. CDR3 length: 15 amino acids. Germline V CDR1 and CDR2: WNHNN, SYGVQD (reference sequence). The CDR3 here is CASSVLAGGKRPQYF. CDR3 DNA: TGCGCCAGCAGTGTTCTAGCGGGAGGGAAGAGACCCCAGTACTTC.

This clone has more than one count but fewer than ten. The chain uses TRBV28 and TRBJ2-5; tentatively, D is TRBD2 (6 bases). CDR1 and CDR2 from the germline V gene are MDHEN and SYDVKM. Trimming left V 10 bases short and J 5 bases short, with 23 bases between. This CDR3 comprises 15 residues. The CDR3 DNA sequence: TGTGCCATGCAGTCCTGGCGGGGTGATCGCGAGACCCAGTACTTC. This translates into CAMQSWRGDRETQYF.

The chain recombines TRBV5-1 with TRBJ1-2, with D tentatively TRBD1 (6 bases). This CDR3 region has 13 residues. Per germline, CDR1 SGHRS and CDR2 YFSETQ. With 4 bases removed from V and 7 bases from J, the gap between germline ends came to 14 bases. The CDR3 nucleotides are TGCGCCAGCAGCCAACAGGGATCTCGTGGCTACACCTTC. As protein: CASSQQGSRGYTF. The full variable domain, with the rest looked up from reference TRBV5-1 and TRBJ1-2, is KAGVTQTPRYLIKTRGQQVTLSCSPISGHRSVSWYQQTPGQGLQFLFEYFSETQRNKGNFPGRFSGRQFSNSRSEMNVSTLELGDSALYLCASSQQGSRGYTFGSGTRLTVV.

The chain employs TRBV6-6 and TRBJ2-5; 7 bases line up with TRBD1. The DNA end is more similar to TRBJ2-7, so the J call may be wrong. Germline V lookup: CDR1 MNHNY, CDR2 SVGAGI (reference sequence). The CDR3 is 14 amino acids. The CDR3 loop reads CASSSTGVWYEQYF. The CDR3 DNA sequence: TGTGCCAGCAGTTCCACAGGGGTTTGGTACGAGCAGTACTTC.

The rearrangement links TRBV29-1 to TRBJ2-1; possibly TRBD1 for D (6 bases). Per germline, CDR1 SQVTM and CDR2 ANQGSEA. Trimming left V 5 bases short and J 2 bases short, with 10 bases between. The CDR3 has 13 residues. CDR3 DNA: TGCAGCGTTTGGACAGTCGCCTACAATGAGCAGTTCTTC. Protein: CSVWTVAYNEQFF.

This clone is a singleton in its sample. Written as DNA, the CDR3 is TGTGCCAGCAGTTACTCGTTTTCCATGAACACTGAAGCTTTCTTT. Its translation is CASSYSFSMNTEAFF. The V gene is TRBV6-5, the J gene TRBJ1-1; no clear D gene. CDR1 and CDR2 (germline): MNHEY, SVGAGI. The CDR3 is 15 amino acids. The germline V and J ends were trimmed by 0 bases and 0 bases, with 8 bases remaining between them.

The chain couples TRBV10-3 to TRBJ2-1; possible D gene TRBD2, 5 bases. Germline V gives CDR1 ENHRY, CDR2 SYGVKD. The V and J ends lost 6 bases and 0 bases respectively, with 12 bases between them. The CDR3 spans 15 residues. The CDR3 DNA is TGTGCCATCAGAGGAGCGGAAGGCTCCTACAATGAGCAGTTCTTC. Protein product: CAIRGAEGSYNEQFF.

The CDR3 DNA reads as TGTGCCAGCAGTTACTCTAGCGGGTTTTACAATGAGCAGTTCTTC. Its translation: CASSYSSGFYNEQFF. The chain is built from TRBV6-6 and TRBJ2-1; TRBD2 aligns across 7 bases. Per the germline V gene, CDR1 is MNHNY and CDR2 is SVGAGI (reference sequence). V lost 0 bases and J lost 4; bases outside the gene matches: 3. This CDR3 has 15 residues.